This T cell receptor (beta chain) emerged from a study of T-cell memory formation after mild COVID-19. TCRdb reprocessed the 5' RACE reads via MiXCR and lists one record per CDR3 protein. The table lists about 130,000 distinct CDR3 sequences, approximately 17% of them singletons. Deletions cut 4 bases from V and 2 bases from J, with 9 bases between. The CDR3 loop spans 13 amino acids. CDR1 DFQATT and CDR2 SNEGSKA come from the germline V gene (reference sequence). Source material: PBMCs or a T cell subset sorted from them (not recorded which). The receptor was derived from a man younger than 35 who had mild COVID-19 (a few samples of this study predate the infection). Cell type and time point are not known. This chain connects TRBV20-1 to TRBJ1-5; the D gene is possibly TRBD1 (6 bases). The CDR3 DNA sequence: TGCAGTGCTACAGGGGACGGCAATCAGCCCCAGCATTTT. Translating it yields CSATGDGNQPQHF.